This T cell receptor beta chain emerged from a study of cytomegalovirus exposure and HLA in healthy donors. Trimming removed 5 bases from V and 3 bases from J; junction bases left unmatched: 5. The length of the CDR3 is 14 residues. The germline V gene encodes CDR1 SGHTA and CDR2 FQGNSA. In regard to this clone: Other DNA variants within this sample encode the same CDR3.

The study ran its PCR with 60 Vbeta and 13 Jbeta primers. Sequencing used immunoSEQ multiplex PCR; TCRdb keeps in-frame clones, though not all of them. The profile covers 150,000 or so clones, with 65% to 85% appearing a single time and approximately 4% taken by the ten largest. V and J are TRBV7-2 and TRBJ1-1; 8 bases fit TRBD1. Specimen: PBMCs. This TCR was recovered from a male donor in good health and CMV-seronegative. The CDR3, as DNA: TGTGCCAGCAGCAAAGGACAGGGATACACTGAAGCTTTCTTT. This encodes CASSKGQGYTEAFF.